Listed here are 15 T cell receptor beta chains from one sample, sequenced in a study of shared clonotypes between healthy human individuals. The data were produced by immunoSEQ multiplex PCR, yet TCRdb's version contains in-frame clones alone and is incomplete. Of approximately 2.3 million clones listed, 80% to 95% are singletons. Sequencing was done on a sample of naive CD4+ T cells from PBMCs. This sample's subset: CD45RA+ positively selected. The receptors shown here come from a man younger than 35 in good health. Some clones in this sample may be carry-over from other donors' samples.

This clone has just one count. CDR3: CASSLGDPRYNEQFF. CDR3 DNA sequence: TGCGCCAGCAGCTTGGGGGACCCAAGGTACAATGAGCAGTTCTTC. This sequence joins TRBV5-1 and TRBJ2-1, with D perhaps matching TRBD1 or TRBD2 (5 bases each). The CDR3 extends over 15 amino acids. Germline lookup yields CDR1 SGHRS and CDR2 YFSETQ. The germline V and J ends were trimmed by 0 bases and 4 bases, with 11 bases remaining between them.

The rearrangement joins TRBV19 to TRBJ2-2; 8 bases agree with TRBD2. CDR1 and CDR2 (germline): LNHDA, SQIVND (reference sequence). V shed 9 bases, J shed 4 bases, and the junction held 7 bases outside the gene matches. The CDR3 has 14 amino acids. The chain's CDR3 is CASSSGSGTGELFF. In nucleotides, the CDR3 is TGTGCCAGCTCGAGCGGGAGTGGCACCGGGGAGCTGTTTTTT.

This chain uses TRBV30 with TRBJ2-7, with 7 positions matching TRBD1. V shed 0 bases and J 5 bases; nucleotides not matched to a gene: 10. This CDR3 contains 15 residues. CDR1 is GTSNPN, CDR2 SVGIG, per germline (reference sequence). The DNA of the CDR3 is TGTGCCTGGAGTGTAGTGGAACAGGGGTTCGACGAGCAGTACTTC. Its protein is CAWSVVEQGFDEQYF.

Here the CDR3 DNA reads TGTGCCAGCAGCTCAAGGGGACGGACGTACGAGCAGTACTTC. Encoded protein: CASSSRGRTYEQYF. The chain links TRBV7-2 to TRBJ2-7; the D gene could be TRBD1 or TRBD2 (5 bases each). The germline V gene encodes CDR1 SGHTA and CDR2 FQGNSA. This CDR3 contains 14 residues. Trimming shortened V by 4 bases and J by 4 bases, and 14 bases separated the two germline ends.

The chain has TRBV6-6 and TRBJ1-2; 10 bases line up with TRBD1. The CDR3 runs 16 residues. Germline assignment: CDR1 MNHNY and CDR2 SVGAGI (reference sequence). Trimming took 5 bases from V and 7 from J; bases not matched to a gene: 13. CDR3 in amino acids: CASSGPGTGAVGGYTF. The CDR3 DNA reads TGTGCCAGCAGTGGTCCCGGGACAGGGGCGGTAGGTGGCTACACCTTC.

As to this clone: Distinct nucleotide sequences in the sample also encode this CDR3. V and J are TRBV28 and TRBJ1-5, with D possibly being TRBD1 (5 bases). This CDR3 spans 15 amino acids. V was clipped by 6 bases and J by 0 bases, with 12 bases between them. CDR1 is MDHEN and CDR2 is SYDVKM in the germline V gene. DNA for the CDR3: TGTGCCAGCAGCCTCGGGGGGAATAGCAATCAGCCCCAGCATTTT. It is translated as CASSLGGNSNQPQHF.

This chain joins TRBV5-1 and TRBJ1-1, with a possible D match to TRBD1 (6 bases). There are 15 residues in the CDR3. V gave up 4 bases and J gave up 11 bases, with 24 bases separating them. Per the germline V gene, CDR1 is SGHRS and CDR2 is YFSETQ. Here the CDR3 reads CASSPDLQGDSNAFF. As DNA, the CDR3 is TGCGCCAGCAGCCCCGATTTACAGGGCGATAGCAACGCTTTCTTT.

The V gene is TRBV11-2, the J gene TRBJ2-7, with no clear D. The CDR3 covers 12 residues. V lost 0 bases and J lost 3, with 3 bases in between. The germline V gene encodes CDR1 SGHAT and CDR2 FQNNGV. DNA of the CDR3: TGTGCCAGCAGCTTAGATCTCTACGAGCAGTACTTC. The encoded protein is CASSLDLYEQYF.

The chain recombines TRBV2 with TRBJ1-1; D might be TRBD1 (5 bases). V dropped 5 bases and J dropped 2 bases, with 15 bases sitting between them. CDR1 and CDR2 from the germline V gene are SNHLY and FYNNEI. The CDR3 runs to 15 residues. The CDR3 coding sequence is TGTGCCAGCAGTTTTTCGGGACCCCCAAACACTGAAGCTTTCTTT. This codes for CASSFSGPPNTEAFF.

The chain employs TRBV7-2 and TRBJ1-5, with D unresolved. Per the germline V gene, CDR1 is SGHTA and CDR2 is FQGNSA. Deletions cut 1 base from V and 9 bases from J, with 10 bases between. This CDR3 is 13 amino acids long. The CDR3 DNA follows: TGTGCCAGCAGCTTAGAAACGGGCGGGCCCCAGCATTTT. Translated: CASSLETGGPQHF. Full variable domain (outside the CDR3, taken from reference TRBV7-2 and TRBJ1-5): GAGVSQSPSNKVTEKGKDVELRCDPISGHTALYWYRQSLGQGLEFLIYFQGNSAPDKSGLPSDRFSAERTGGSVSTLTIQRTQQEDSAVYLCASSLETGGPQHFGDGTRLSIL.

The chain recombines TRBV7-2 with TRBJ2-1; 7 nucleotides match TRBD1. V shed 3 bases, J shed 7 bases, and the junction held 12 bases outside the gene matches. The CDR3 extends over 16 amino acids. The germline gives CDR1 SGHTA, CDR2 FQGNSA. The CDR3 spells CASSFRQGPYGNEQFF. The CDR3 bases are TGTGCCAGCAGCTTTCGACAGGGTCCTTACGGGAATGAGCAGTTCTTC.

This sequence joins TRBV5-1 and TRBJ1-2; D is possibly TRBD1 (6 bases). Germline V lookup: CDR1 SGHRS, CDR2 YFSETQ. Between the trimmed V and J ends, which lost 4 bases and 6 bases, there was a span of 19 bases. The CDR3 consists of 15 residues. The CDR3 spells CASSTETGIVNGYTF. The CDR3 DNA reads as TGCGCCAGCAGCACCGAAACAGGGATCGTCAATGGCTACACCTTC.

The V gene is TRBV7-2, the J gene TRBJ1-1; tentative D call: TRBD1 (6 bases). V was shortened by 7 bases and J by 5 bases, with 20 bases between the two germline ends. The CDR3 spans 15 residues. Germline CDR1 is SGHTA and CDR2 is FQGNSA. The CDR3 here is CASNVQGGIGTEAFF. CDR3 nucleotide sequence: TGTGCCAGCAACGTACAGGGCGGGATCGGTACTGAAGCTTTCTTT.

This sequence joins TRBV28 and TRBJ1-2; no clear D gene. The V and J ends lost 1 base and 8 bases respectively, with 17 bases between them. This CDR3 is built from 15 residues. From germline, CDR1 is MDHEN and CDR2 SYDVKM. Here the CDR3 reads CASSLFSGVNGGYTF. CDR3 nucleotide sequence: TGTGCCAGCAGTTTATTCAGCGGGGTTAATGGAGGCTACACCTTC.

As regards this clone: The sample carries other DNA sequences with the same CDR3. The CDR3 DNA reads as TGTGCCAGCAGTCTCCCAGGGAACACTGAAGCTTTCTTT. Protein: CASSLPGNTEAFF. The chain recombines TRBV27 with TRBJ1-1; no clear D gene. The V end lost 5 bases, the J end lost 1 base, and 8 bases lay between the germline ends. The CDR3 length is 13 residues. Looked up from germline, CDR1 is MNHEY and CDR2 is SMNVEV (reference sequence).